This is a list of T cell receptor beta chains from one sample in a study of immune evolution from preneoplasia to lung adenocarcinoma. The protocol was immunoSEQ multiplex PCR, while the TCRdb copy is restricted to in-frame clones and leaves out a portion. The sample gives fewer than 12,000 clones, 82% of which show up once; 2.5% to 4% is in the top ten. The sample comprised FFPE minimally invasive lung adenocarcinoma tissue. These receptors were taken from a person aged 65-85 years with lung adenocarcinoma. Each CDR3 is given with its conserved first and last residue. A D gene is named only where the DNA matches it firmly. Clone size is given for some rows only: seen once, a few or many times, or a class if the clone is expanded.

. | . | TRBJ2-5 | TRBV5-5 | CASSFVETQYF | TGTGCCAGCAGCTTTGTCGAGACCCAGTACTTC
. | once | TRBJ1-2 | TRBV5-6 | CASSLNAETGF | TGTGCCAGCAGCTTGAATGCAGAGACGGGCTTC
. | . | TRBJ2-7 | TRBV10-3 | CAISGDSYEQYF | TGTGCCATCAGTGGAGACAGCTACGAGCAGTACTTC
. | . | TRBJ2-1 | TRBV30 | CAWSTVNEQFF | TGTGCCTGGAGTACCGTCAATGAGCAGTTCTTC
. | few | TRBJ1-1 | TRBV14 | CASSQGKHTRVHTEAFF | TGTGCCAGCAGCCAAGGGAAGCACACCAGAGTCCACACCGAAGCTTTCTTT
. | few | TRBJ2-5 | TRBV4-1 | CASSQEEGATQYF | TGCGCCAGCAGCCAAGAGGAGGGGGCGACCCAGTACTTC
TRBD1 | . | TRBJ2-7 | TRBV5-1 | CASSLARTGGNYEQYF | TGCGCCAGCAGCTTGGCCCGGACAGGGGGGAACTACGAGCAGTACTTC
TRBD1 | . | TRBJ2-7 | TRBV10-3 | CAITGQGSPYEQYF | TGTGCCATCACCGGACAGGGGTCCCCCTACGAGCAGTACTTC
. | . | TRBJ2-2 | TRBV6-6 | CASLGTLPGGELFF | TGTGCCAGCCTCGGGACCCTTCCCGGCGGGGAGCTGTTTTTT
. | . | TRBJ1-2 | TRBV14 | CASSQDRGPTYFYGYTF | TGTGCCAGCAGCCAAGACAGGGGACCCACTTACTTCTATGGCTACACCTTC
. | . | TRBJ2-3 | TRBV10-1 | CASQGGKTGMADTQYF | TGCGCCAGCCAGGGCGGGAAAACAGGGATGGCAGATACGCAGTATTTT
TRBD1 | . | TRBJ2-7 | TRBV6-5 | CASSGVGRGSNEQYF | TGTGCCAGCAGTGGGGTCGGCAGGGGGAGCAACGAGCAGTACTTC
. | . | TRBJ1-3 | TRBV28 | CASKGRVASGNTIYF | TGTGCCAGCAAGGGCAGAGTGGCCTCCGGAAACACCATATATTTT
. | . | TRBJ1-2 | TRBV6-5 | CASSYSRAVGYTF | TGTGCCAGCAGTTACTCGAGGGCAGTCGGCTACACCTTC
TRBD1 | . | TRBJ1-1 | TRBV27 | CASSPQGSTEAFF | TGTGCCAGCAGTCCACAGGGGAGCACTGAAGCTTTCTTT
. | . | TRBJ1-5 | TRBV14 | CASSQDPRGNQPQHF | TGTGCCAGCAGCCAAGACCCTCGCGGCAATCAGCCCCAGCATTTT
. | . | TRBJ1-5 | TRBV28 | CASRFEVSGQPQHF | TGTGCCAGCCGGTTTGAGGTCAGCGGTCAGCCCCAGCATTTT
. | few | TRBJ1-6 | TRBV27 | CASGGWNSPLHF | TGTGCCAGCGGAGGCTGGAATTCACCCCTCCACTTT
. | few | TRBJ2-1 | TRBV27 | CASSTPNTGTTMFF | TGTGCCAGCAGTACACCCAATACCGGGACAACGATGTTCTTC
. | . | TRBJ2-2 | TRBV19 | CASSIEGVDTGELFF | TGTGCCAGTAGTATAGAGGGTGTAGACACCGGGGAGCTGTTTTTT
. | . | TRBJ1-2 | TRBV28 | CASSWGHLNYGYTF | TGTGCCAGCAGTTGGGGACACCTTAACTATGGCTACACCTTC
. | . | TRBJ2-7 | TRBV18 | CASSPPPRGEQYF | TGTGCCAGCTCACCACCCCCTAGGGGCGAGCAGTACTTC
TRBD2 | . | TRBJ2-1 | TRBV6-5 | CASGSGGAWNEQFF | TGTGCCAGCGGTAGCGGGGGGGCATGGAATGAGCAGTTCTTC
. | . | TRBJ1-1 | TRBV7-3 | CASSQGPNTEAFF | TGTGCCAGCAGCCAAGGACCAAACACTGAAGCTTTCTTT
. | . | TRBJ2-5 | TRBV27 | CASSLSGRASAETQYF | TGTGCCAGCAGTTTATCGGGCCGGGCTAGTGCAGAGACCCAGTACTTC
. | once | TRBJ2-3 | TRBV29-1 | CSTQGSDTQYF | TGCAGCACACAGGGATCAGATACGCAGTATTTT
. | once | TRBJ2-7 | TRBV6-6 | CASGPRGYSYEQYF | TGTGCCAGCGGACCCAGGGGTTACTCCTACGAGCAGTACTTC
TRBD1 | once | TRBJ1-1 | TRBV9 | CASSPRDRGKTEAFF | TGTGCCAGCAGCCCCCGGGACAGAGGGAAAACTGAAGCTTTCTTT
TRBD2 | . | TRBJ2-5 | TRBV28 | CASRKTSGSGVGQETQYF | TGTGCCAGCAGGAAGACTAGCGGGAGCGGGGTAGGCCAAGAGACCCAGTACTTC
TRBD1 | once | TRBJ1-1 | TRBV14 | CASSRTRILAQGRTEAFF | TGTGCCAGCAGCCGAACTCGTATTTTAGCACAGGGGAGGACTGAAGCTTTCTTT
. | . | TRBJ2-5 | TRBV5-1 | CASSLGPGTRETQYF | TGCGCCAGCAGCTTGGGCCCCGGGACGCGGGAGACCCAGTACTTC
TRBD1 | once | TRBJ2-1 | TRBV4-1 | CVSSLSVGQGYNEQFF | TGCGTCAGCAGCCTAAGTGTGGGACAGGGGTACAATGAGCAGTTCTTC
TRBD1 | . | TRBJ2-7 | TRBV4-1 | CASSQFEDRGRREQYF | TGCGCCAGCAGCCAATTTGAGGACAGGGGGCGCCGGGAGCAGTACTTC
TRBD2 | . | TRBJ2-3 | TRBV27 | CASSLWSSGTADTQYF | TGTGCCAGCAGTTTGTGGTCTAGCGGGACTGCCGATACGCAGTATTTT
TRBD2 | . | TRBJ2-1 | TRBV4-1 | CASSLGLANNNEQFF | TGCGCCAGCAGCCTGGGACTAGCGAATAACAATGAGCAGTTCTTC
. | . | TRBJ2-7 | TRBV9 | CASSVGGATYEQYF | TGTGCCAGCAGCGTAGGGGGTGCCACCTACGAGCAGTACTTC
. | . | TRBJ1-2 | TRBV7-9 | CASNVFESPNYGYTF | TGTGCCAGCAACGTATTCGAGTCCCCTAACTATGGCTACACCTTC
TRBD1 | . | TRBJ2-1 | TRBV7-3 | CASSLFRTGYNEQFF | TGTGCCAGCAGCTTATTCCGGACAGGGTACAATGAGCAGTTCTTC
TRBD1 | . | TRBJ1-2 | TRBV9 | CASSGTGRGYTF | TGTGCCAGCAGCGGGACAGGCCGGGGCTACACCTTC
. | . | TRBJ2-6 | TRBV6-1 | CATKPVAGANVLTF | TGTGCCACCAAACCAGTAGCTGGGGCCAACGTCCTGACTTTC
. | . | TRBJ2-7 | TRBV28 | CASSLAGKNNEQYF | TGTGCCAGCAGTTTGGCAGGGAAGAATAACGAGCAGTACTTC
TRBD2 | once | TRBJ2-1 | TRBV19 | CASSIPLAGGGSYNEQFF | TGTGCCAGTAGTATCCCACTAGCGGGAGGGGGATCCTACAATGAGCAGTTCTTC
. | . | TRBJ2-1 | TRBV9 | CASSKGPPGDEQFF | TGTGCCAGCAGCAAAGGACCCCCCGGGGATGAGCAGTTCTTC
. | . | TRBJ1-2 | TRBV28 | CASSPQAGVLYGYTF | TGTGCCAGCAGTCCCCAAGCCGGGGTTCTCTATGGCTACACCTTC
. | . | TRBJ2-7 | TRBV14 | CASSHPRDSHSYEQYF | TGTGCCAGCAGCCACCCCCGGGACTCCCACTCCTACGAGCAGTACTTC
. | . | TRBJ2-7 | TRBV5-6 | CASSGTDNYEQYF | TGTGCCAGCAGCGGGACGGATAACTACGAGCAGTACTTC
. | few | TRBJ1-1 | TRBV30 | CAWSRDPGAFF | TGTGCCTGGAGCCGAGACCCCGGAGCTTTCTTT
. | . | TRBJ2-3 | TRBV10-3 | CAISVGDPDTQYF | TGTGCCATCAGTGTAGGCGACCCAGATACGCAGTATTTT
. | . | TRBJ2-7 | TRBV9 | CASSPSGGSYEQYF | TGTGCCAGCAGCCCCTCAGGCGGCTCCTACGAGCAGTACTTC
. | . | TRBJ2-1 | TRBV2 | CASSGAMFFSYNEQFF | TGTGCCAGCAGTGGGGCAATGTTCTTCTCCTACAATGAGCAGTTCTTC
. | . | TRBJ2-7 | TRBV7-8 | CASSPWIYEQYF | TGTGCCAGCAGCCCCTGGATCTACGAGCAGTACTTC
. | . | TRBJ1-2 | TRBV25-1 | CASSELSGDGYTF | TGTGCCAGCAGTGAATTATCGGGGGATGGCTACACCTTC
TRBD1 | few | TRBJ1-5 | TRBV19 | CASSIAGTGSQPQHF | TGTGCCAGTAGTATAGCCGGGACAGGGAGTCAGCCCCAGCATTTT